These 6 T cell receptor beta chains were all obtained from the same sample, sequenced in a study of cytomegalovirus exposure and HLA in healthy donors. Primers for the PCR totalled 60 Vbeta and 13 Jbeta. TCRdb keeps only in-frame clones here, not all; method: immunoSEQ multiplex PCR. The sample yields roughly 120,000 clones, around three quarters seen once. Material for sequencing was PBMCs. These receptors were taken from a human donor in good health.

The sample holds a few counts of this clone. The V call is TRBV6-1, the J call TRBJ2-4, with TRBD2 as a possible D gene (5 bases). V lost 0 bases to trimming and J lost 2 bases, with 8 bases between them. Germline CDR1 MNHNS, CDR2 SASEGT. The CDR3 runs to 15 residues. Here the CDR3 reads CASSEARGTKNIQYF. Here the CDR3 DNA reads TGTGCCAGCAGTGAAGCTCGGGGAACCAAAAACATTCAGTACTTC.

The chain is built from TRBV9 and TRBJ2-3; possible D gene TRBD2, 6 bases. The length of the CDR3 is 15 residues. Germline loops: CDR1 SGDLS, CDR2 YYNGEE. The V end was cut by 1 base, the J end by 2 bases, with 11 bases between. The CDR3 DNA reads as TGTGCCAGCAGCGTATTCGGGGGTCCCACAGATACGCAGTATTTT. It translates to CASSVFGGPTDTQYF.

Notes on this clone: The same CDR3 is also encoded by other DNA sequences in this sample. The chain carries TRBV6-1 and TRBJ1-1, with 10 bases identical to TRBD1. Germline lookup yields CDR1 MNHNS and CDR2 SASEGT. With V trimmed by 6 bases and J by 7 bases, 5 bases remained unmatched. This CDR3 contains 13 residues. CDR3 in amino acids: CASSGDRGNEAFF. DNA for the CDR3: TGTGCCAGCAGCGGGGACAGGGGCAATGAAGCTTTCTTT.

The chain recombines TRBV6-1 with TRBJ2-7; D is perhaps TRBD2 (5 bases). The V end was cut by 1 base, the J end by 2 bases, with 12 bases between. CDR3 length equals 15 residues. Looked up from germline, CDR1 is MNHNS and CDR2 is SASEGT. The CDR3 region is CASSEEDLITYEQYF. The CDR3 DNA sequence: TGTGCCAGCAGTGAAGAGGACTTGATCACCTACGAGCAGTACTTC.

This clone was observed a single time. The chain couples TRBV6-1 to TRBJ2-2, with D unclear. This CDR3 is built from 14 residues. V dropped 4 bases and J dropped 5 bases, with 11 bases sitting between them. Germline lookup yields CDR1 MNHNS and CDR2 SASEGT. DNA of the CDR3: TGTGCCAGCAGTGTTAGTCTGCGGACCGGGGAGCTGTTTTTT. It yields the protein CASSVSLRTGELFF.

The chain links TRBV6-1 to TRBJ2-3; 9 bases are a match to TRBD2. J lost 2 bases, V lost 6 bases, and 6 bases had no gene match. The CDR3 consists of 15 residues. Germline lookup yields CDR1 MNHNS and CDR2 SASEGT. The CDR3 coding sequence is TGTGCCAGCAGCCGAGCGGGAGGACCCACAGATACGCAGTATTTT. It specifies CASSRAGGPTDTQYF.